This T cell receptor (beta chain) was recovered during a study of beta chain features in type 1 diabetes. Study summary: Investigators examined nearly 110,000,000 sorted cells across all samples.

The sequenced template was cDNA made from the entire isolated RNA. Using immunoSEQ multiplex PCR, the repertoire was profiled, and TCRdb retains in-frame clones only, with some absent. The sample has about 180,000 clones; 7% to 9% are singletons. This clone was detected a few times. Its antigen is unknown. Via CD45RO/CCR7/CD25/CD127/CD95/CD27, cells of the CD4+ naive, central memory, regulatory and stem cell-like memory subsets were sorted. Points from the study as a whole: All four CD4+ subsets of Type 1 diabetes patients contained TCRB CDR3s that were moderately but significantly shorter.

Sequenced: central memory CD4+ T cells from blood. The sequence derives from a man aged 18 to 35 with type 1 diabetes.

The CDR3 sequence is CASLAGSYEQYF. The CDR3 DNA sequence: TGTGCCAGCCTCGCAGGCTCCTACGAGCAGTACTTC. The V gene is TRBV6-1, the J gene TRBJ2-7, with D uncertain. Germline V gene data show CDR1 as MNHNS and CDR2 as SASEGT. The CDR3 is 12 amino acids. The V end was cut by 8 bases, the J end by 0 bases, with 8 bases between.